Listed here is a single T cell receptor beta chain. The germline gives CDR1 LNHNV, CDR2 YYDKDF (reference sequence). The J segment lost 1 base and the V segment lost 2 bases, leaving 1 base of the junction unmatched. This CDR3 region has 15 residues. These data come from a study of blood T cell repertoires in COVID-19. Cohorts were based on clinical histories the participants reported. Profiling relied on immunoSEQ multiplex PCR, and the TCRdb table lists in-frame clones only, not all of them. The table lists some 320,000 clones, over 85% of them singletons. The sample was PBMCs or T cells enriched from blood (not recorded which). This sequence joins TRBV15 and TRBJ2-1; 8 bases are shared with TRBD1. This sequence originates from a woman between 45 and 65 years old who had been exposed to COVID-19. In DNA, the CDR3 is TGTGCCACCAGCAGACGACAGGGGTCCTACAATGAGCAGTTCTTC. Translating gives CATSRRQGSYNEQFF.